These 25 T cell receptor beta chains came from one sample sequenced in a study of blood T cell repertoires in COVID-19. Generated by immunoSEQ multiplex PCR, the TCRdb table keeps only in-frame clones and is missing some. This table holds roughly 150,000 clones, around 80% found once. The sequencing input was peripheral blood. These receptors came from a woman between 65 and 79 years old who had recovered from COVID-19.

The J gene is TRBJ2-6, the V gene TRBV28; 9 positions agree with TRBD2. Germline trimming cut 5 bases from V and 3 bases from J; bases unmatched to any gene: 8. Germline CDR1 and CDR2: MDHEN and SYDVKM. This CDR3 spans 17 amino acids. As DNA, the CDR3 is TGTGCCAGCAGTCTCGGGACTAGCCCTCGTGGGGCCAACGTCCTGACTTTC. Protein product: CASSLGTSPRGANVLTF. Based on the CDR3 plus reference TRBV28 and TRBJ2-6, the full variable domain is DVKVTQSSRYLVKRTGEKVFLECVQDMDHENMFWYRQDPGLGLRLIYFSYDVKMKEKGDIPEGYSVSREKKERFSLILESASTNQTSMYLCASSLGTSPRGANVLTFGAGSRLTVL.

In this sample, this clone turned up once. V and J are TRBV30 and TRBJ2-3; tentatively, D is TRBD2 (7 bases). There are 17 residues in the CDR3. CDR1 and CDR2 (germline): GTSNPN, SVGIG (reference sequence). V was pared by 4 bases and J by 3 bases, with 23 bases between. CDR3 amino acids: CAWTPIGGAYRTDTQYF. In DNA form, the CDR3 reads TGTGCCTGGACCCCTATTGGGGGGGCCTATCGAACAGATACGCAGTATTTT.

The chain employs TRBV5-5 and TRBJ2-3; D unclear. The V end lost 4 bases, the J end lost 2 bases, and 8 bases lay between the germline ends. The CDR3 loop spans 13 amino acids. Per germline, CDR1 SGHKS and CDR2 YYEKEE (reference sequence). The CDR3 protein is CASSLRPTDTQYF. In nucleotides, the CDR3 is TGTGCCAGCAGCCTCAGGCCCACAGATACGCAGTATTTT. The whole variable domain, filled in from reference TRBV5-5 and TRBJ2-3, reads DAGVTQSPTHLIKTRGQQVTLRCSPISGHKSVSWYQQVLGQGPQFIFQYYEKEERGRGNFPDRFSARQFPNYSSELNVNALLLGDSALYLCASSLRPTDTQYFGPGTRLTVL.

This chain joins TRBV5-1 and TRBJ1-3, with D maybe TRBD1 (5 bases). V lost 4 bases and J lost 8, with 13 bases in between. This CDR3 region has 13 residues. CDR1 and CDR2 from the germline V gene are SGHRS and YFSETQ. The CDR3 loop is CASSPGTGDTIYF. Here the CDR3 DNA reads TGCGCCAGCAGCCCTGGGACGGGGGACACCATATATTTT.

The V gene is TRBV10-3, the J gene TRBJ2-3; weak D call: TRBD2 (6 bases). CDR1 ENHRY and CDR2 SYGVKD come from the germline V gene. This CDR3 contains 14 residues. The germline V and J ends were trimmed by 10 bases and 4 bases, with 18 bases remaining between them. The CDR3 spells CATHIGGRPDTQYF. The CDR3 nucleotides read TGTGCCACCCACATCGGGGGACGGCCAGATACGCAGTATTTT.

The genes are TRBV9 and TRBJ1-4; TRBD1 matches at 10 bases. This CDR3 spans 13 amino acids. The V gene's germline CDR1 is SGDLS and CDR2 YYNGEE. The V segment lost 6 bases and the J segment 10 bases; nucleotides outside the gene matches: 6. This CDR3 reads CASTGTGDRKLFF. For the CDR3, the DNA is TGTGCCAGCACCGGGACAGGGGATCGAAAACTGTTTTTT.

The rearrangement uses TRBV5-1 and TRBJ2-3; 8 nucleotides match TRBD2. The CDR3 has 15 amino acids. V lost 3 bases and J lost 2; bases outside the gene matches: 5. Germline values: CDR1 SGHRS, CDR2 YFSETQ. The CDR3 nucleotides are TGCGCCAGCAGCTCGCCGGGAGGGGCCACAGATACGCAGTATTTT. Its protein product is CASSSPGGATDTQYF.

This clone has a single count. The J gene is TRBJ1-1, the V gene TRBV6-5; D may be TRBD1 (5 bases). Germline V gene sequence: CDR1 MNHEY, CDR2 SVGAGI. Trimming took off 2 bases at V and 9 bases at J, with 7 bases between the two ends. The CDR3 contains 11 residues. The CDR3 spells CASSYGAQAFF. CDR3 coding DNA: TGTGCCAGCAGTTACGGGGCGCAAGCTTTCTTT.

The chain joins TRBV4-1 to TRBJ1-4, with TRBD1 as a possible D gene (6 bases). The germline gives CDR1 MGHRA, CDR2 YSYEKL. The CDR3 covers 16 residues. V was cut by 4 bases and J by 0 bases, with 12 bases left in between. The CDR3 sequence is CASSLGQPATNEKLFF. CDR3 nucleotides: TGCGCCAGCAGCCTCGGACAGCCTGCAACTAATGAAAAACTGTTTTTT.

The genes are TRBV6-6 and TRBJ2-5, with a weak D call TRBD1 (6 bases). Trimming shortened V by 6 bases and J by 1 base, and 12 bases separated the two germline ends. The germline V gene encodes CDR1 MNHNY and CDR2 SVGAGI (reference sequence). The CDR3 is 14 amino acids. In DNA, the CDR3 is TGTGCCAGCAGGCAAACAGGGCTCCAAGAGACCCAGTACTTC. Protein: CASRQTGLQETQYF.

The chain links TRBV2 to TRBJ1-2, with TRBD1 identical over 9 bases. Looked up from germline, CDR1 is SNHLY and CDR2 is FYNNEI. CDR3 length equals 15 residues. J gave up 7 bases and V 5 bases, and 11 bases lay outside the gene matches. DNA of the CDR3: TGTGCCAGCAGTCCCTTTGTACAGGGGGCGGCTGGCTACACCTTC. It translates to CASSPFVQGAAGYTF. Full variable domain (rest looked up from reference TRBV2 and TRBJ1-2): EPEVTQTPSHQVTQMGQEVILRCVPISNHLYFYWYRQILGQKVEFLVSFYNNEISEKSEIFDDQFSVERPDGSNFTLKIRSTKLEDSAMYFCASSPFVQGAAGYTFGSGTRLTVV.

The chain joins TRBV28 to TRBJ2-3, with D perhaps matching TRBD2 (6 bases). CDR1 is MDHEN, CDR2 SYDVKM, per germline. V was trimmed by 6 bases and J by 6 bases, leaving 16 bases between them. The CDR3 totals 14 residues. CDR3 sequence reads: CASSPGGLGDTQYF. CDR3 bases: TGTGCCAGCAGCCCCGGGGGACTTGGGGATACGCAGTATTTT.

The J gene is TRBJ2-4, the V gene TRBV20-1; maybe TRBD1 (7 bases). The CDR3 has 11 amino acids. Germline V lookup: CDR1 DFQATT, CDR2 SNEGSKA (reference sequence). Deletions cut 7 bases from V and 8 bases from J, with 12 bases between. CDR3 residues: CSGQGGDIQYF. CDR3 nucleotide sequence: TGCAGTGGGCAGGGGGGAGACATTCAGTACTTC.

The CDR3 region has the DNA TGCGCCAGCAGCCAGCCCCCCCAGGGAACTTACGAGCAGTACTTC. Protein sequence: CASSQPPQGTYEQYF. The chain has TRBV4-1 and TRBJ2-7; a weak D match, TRBD1 (5 bases). The V gene lost 3 bases and the J gene lost 4 bases, with 16 bases spanning the gap. CDR3 length: 15 amino acids. Germline CDR1 and CDR2: MGHRA and YSYEKL.

This clone was recorded only once. The CDR3 DNA follows: TGTGCCAGCAGCACTACACTAGCGGCGAACACCGGGGAGCTGTTTTTT. Protein product: CASSTTLAANTGELFF. The V gene is TRBV7-2, the J gene TRBJ2-2, with TRBD2 identical over 8 bases. The V gene end was trimmed by 5 bases and the J gene end by 0 bases; junction bases not matched to a gene: 5. The CDR3 is 16 residues long. CDR1 and CDR2 from the germline V gene are SGHTA and FQGNSA.

The genes are TRBV5-1 and TRBJ2-5, with 10 bases lining up with TRBD1. Germline V CDR1 and CDR2: SGHRS, YFSETQ. CDR3 length: 15 amino acids. Trimming removed 1 base from V and 4 bases from J; junction bases left unmatched: 4. The CDR3 DNA is TGCGCCAGCAGCTTGAGTGGGGACAGGGGAGAGACCCAGTACTTC. It translates to CASSLSGDRGETQYF.

The chain is built from TRBV19 and TRBJ1-1, with TRBD1 as a possible D gene (5 bases). This CDR3 comprises 15 residues. The germline V gene encodes CDR1 LNHDA and CDR2 SQIVND (reference sequence). Trimming pared 0 bases from V and 6 bases from J, leaving 14 bases between. The CDR3 DNA reads as TGTGCCAGTAGTATAGATCCGGGCGGGGGGGCTGAAGCTTTCTTT. Its protein is CASSIDPGGGAEAFF.

V usage is TRBV6-5 and J usage is TRBJ2-7, with 12 bases matching TRBD2. Germline lookup yields CDR1 MNHEY and CDR2 SVGAGI. The trim removed 5 bases at V and 7 bases at J, leaving 9 bases unmatched. CDR3 size: 15 residues. The CDR3 coding sequence is TGTGCCAGCAGTATACGACTAGCGGGAGAGGGTGAGCAGTACTTC. It is translated as CASSIRLAGEGEQYF.

The rearrangement links TRBV19 to TRBJ1-5; TRBD1 matches 7 bases. Germline lookup yields CDR1 LNHDA and CDR2 SQIVND (reference sequence). V shed 6 bases, J shed 2 bases, and the junction held 13 bases outside the gene matches. The CDR3 has 17 residues. In DNA, the CDR3 is TGTGCCAGTAGCCCCCTCAGGACAGGTTGGGGCAATCAGCCCCAGCATTTT. It codes for CASSPLRTGWGNQPQHF.

The chain employs TRBV5-1 and TRBJ2-7; tentative D call: TRBD1 (8 bases). The CDR3 is 16 residues long. Trimming left V 7 bases short and J 3 bases short, with 23 bases between. Germline CDR1 and CDR2: SGHRS and YFSETQ. In nucleotides, the CDR3 is TGCGCCAGCGCCTACCAGGGGGCGGGAGCCGGCTACGAGCAGTACTTC. Translated: CASAYQGAGAGYEQYF.

This chain connects TRBV5-1 to TRBJ1-4; weak D call: TRBD1 (6 bases). The CDR3 loop spans 18 amino acids. V was trimmed by 1 base and J by 4 bases, leaving 20 bases between them. Germline CDR1 reads SGHRS; CDR2 reads YFSETQ. This CDR3 reads CASSLQPLSGARNEKLFF. The CDR3 nucleotides read TGCGCCAGCAGCTTGCAACCCCTCTCAGGGGCCCGTAATGAAAAACTGTTTTTT.

The chain employs TRBV5-8 and TRBJ2-2; 7 bases match TRBD1. The V segment lost 5 bases and the J segment 2 bases; nucleotides outside the gene matches: 3. Germline V gene data show CDR1 as SGHTS and CDR2 as YDEGEE. This CDR3 comprises 14 residues. DNA for the CDR3: TGTGCCAGCAGAGGACAGGAAAACACCGGGGAGCTGTTTTTT. This sequence encodes CASRGQENTGELFF.

The chain has TRBV6-6 and TRBJ2-3; tentative D call: TRBD2 (7 bases). Germline V gives CDR1 MNHNY, CDR2 SVGAGI (reference sequence). The CDR3 covers 14 residues. The V end was cut by 4 bases, the J end by 4 bases, with 12 bases between. The CDR3 spells CASSLGGGADTQYF. The DNA for the CDR3 is TGTGCCAGCAGTTTGGGAGGGGGGGCAGATACGCAGTATTTT.

The chain uses TRBV29-1 and TRBJ2-5; 10 bases fit TRBD1. After removal of 3 bases from V and 5 bases from J, the junction contained 6 bases not matched to a gene. The CDR3 is 14 amino acids. CDR1 and CDR2 from the germline V gene are SQVTM and ANQGSEA. The CDR3 spells CSVDPDRGPETQYF. The DNA of the CDR3 is TGCAGCGTTGATCCCGACAGGGGGCCGGAGACCCAGTACTTC.

The chain carries TRBV11-3 and TRBJ1-1, with TRBD1 as a possible D gene (6 bases). This CDR3 contains 17 residues. Germline V gene data show CDR1 as SGHNT and CDR2 as YENEEA. Trimming took 1 base from V and 0 from J, leaving 15 bases between them. This CDR3 is CASSLGGNRDMNTEAFF. In DNA, the CDR3 is TGTGCCAGCAGCTTAGGCGGAAACAGGGATATGAACACTGAAGCTTTCTTT.